The source of this TCR beta chain is a study of T-cell reconstitution after alpha-beta-depleted transplantation in children. V shed 6 bases, J shed 8 bases, and the junction held 8 bases outside the gene matches. The CDR3 length is 15 residues. This clonotype occurred many times. What it recognizes is unknown. A library of TCRbeta sequences, prepared with unique molecular identifiers, was generated. TCRdb reprocessed the PCR reads via MiXCR and lists one record per CDR3 protein. The data show 900,000 or so distinct CDR3 sequences, roughly 15% seen once. Whole-study findings and limits: Reportedly, only several hundred clones from non-depleted graft cells drove alpha-beta T-cell counts at about two months. In some patients, recipient T cells and intrathymic progenitors surviving conditioning explained high day-60 diversity.

The receptor's source is a male patient aged 5 to 17 who had a stem cell transplant for acute lymphoblastic leukemia, so the T cells may come from the graft donor. Sequenced here: PBMCs, mostly from graft donor cells, sampled 360 days after TCRalphabeta/CD19-depleted stem cell transplant. The chain combines TRBV12-3 or TRBV12-4 with TRBJ2-1; 12 bases fit TRBD2. The CDR3 loop reads CASRLGLAGRDEQFF. The CDR3 bases are TGTGCCAGCAGACTCGGACTAGCGGGAAGGGATGAGCAGTTCTTC.